This T cell receptor (beta chain) originates from a study of early stage breast cancer tumors. Study as a whole: Most invasive tumors, about 80% of the 16, were ER+/PR+/HER2-. Findings and caveats of the study: Compared with adjacent normal breast tissue, tumors showed roughly 2.5-fold greater T cell density and higher clonality.

This clone was seen more than once but under ten times. Antigen specificity is unknown. Each sample had two DNA replicates, approximately 0.52 ug blood or about 1.5 ug tissue. Assay used: immunoSEQ multiplex PCR; TCRdb lists only in-frame clones, some missing. The table records fewer than 50,000 clones, around 69% of them present only once. CDR3 length equals 15 residues. Germline loops: CDR1 MGHRA, CDR2 YSYEKL. V was pared by 7 bases and J by 2 bases, with 17 bases between. The rearrangement links TRBV4-1 to TRBJ1-1; D remains ambiguous. The sequencing input was blood. This sequence was found in a person between 50 and 60 years old with breast cancer. As DNA, the CDR3 is TGCGCCAGCAAGGGCACACCGGGAGGAAACACTGAAGCTTTCTTT. It yields the protein CASKGTPGGNTEAFF.